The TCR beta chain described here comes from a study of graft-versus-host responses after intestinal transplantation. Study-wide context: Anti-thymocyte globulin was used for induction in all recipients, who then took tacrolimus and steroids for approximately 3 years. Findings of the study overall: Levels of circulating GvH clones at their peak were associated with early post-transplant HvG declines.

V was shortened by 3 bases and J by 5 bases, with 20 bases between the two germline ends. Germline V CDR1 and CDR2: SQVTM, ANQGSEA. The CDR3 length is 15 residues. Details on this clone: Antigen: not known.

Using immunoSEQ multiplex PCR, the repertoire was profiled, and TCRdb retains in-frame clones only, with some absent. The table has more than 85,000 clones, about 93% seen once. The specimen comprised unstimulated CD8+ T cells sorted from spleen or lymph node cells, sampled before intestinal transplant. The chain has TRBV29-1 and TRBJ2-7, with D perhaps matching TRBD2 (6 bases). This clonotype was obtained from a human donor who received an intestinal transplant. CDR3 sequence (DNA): TGCAGCGTTGAGGTCGCGGGATCCGGAGGCCACGAGCAGTACTTC. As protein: CSVEVAGSGGHEQYF.